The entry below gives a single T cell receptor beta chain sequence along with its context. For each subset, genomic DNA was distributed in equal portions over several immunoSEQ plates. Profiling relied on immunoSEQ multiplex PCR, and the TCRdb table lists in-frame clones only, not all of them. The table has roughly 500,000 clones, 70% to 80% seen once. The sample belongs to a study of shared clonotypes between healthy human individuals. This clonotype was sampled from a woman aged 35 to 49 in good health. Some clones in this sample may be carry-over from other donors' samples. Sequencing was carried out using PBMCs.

The CDR3 nucleotides read TGTGCCAGCAGCTTCGGACAGGTTAATGAAAAACTGTTTTTT. The encoded protein is CASSFGQVNEKLFF. This chain joins TRBV5-5 and TRBJ1-4; 7 nucleotides align to TRBD1. V lost 2 bases to trimming and J lost 4 bases; unmatched junction nucleotides: 2. The CDR3 has 14 amino acids. The germline CDR1 and CDR2 sequences are SGHKS and YYEKEE (reference sequence).